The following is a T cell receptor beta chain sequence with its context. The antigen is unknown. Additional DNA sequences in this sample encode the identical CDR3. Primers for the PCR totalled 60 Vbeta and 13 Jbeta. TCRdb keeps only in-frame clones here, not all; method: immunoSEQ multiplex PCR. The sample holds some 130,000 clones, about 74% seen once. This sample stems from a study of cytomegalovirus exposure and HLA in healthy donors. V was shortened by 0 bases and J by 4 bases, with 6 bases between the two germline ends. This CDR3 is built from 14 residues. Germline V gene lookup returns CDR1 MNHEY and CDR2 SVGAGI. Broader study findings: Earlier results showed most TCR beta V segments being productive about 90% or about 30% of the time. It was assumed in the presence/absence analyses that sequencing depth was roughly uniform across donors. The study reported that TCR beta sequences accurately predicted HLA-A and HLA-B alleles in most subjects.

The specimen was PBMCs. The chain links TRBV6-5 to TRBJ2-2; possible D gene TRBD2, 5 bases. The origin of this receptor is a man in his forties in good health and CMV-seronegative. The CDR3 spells CASSYSRGTGELFF. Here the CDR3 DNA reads TGTGCCAGCAGTTACTCCCGGGGCACCGGGGAGCTGTTTTTT.